The clone carrying this TCR beta chain was seen a handful of times. What it binds is unknown. The data belong to a study of a mutant IDH1 vaccine in newly diagnosed glioma. In the study overall: Vaccines were first given 4-6 weeks after radiotherapy alone, or with temozolomide cycles. Standard pretreatment was either radiotherapy, temozolomide, or, for most, radiochemotherapy with temozolomide.

Generated by immunoSEQ multiplex PCR, the TCRdb table keeps only in-frame clones and is missing some. Of 50,000 to 65,000 clones listed, 90% to 95% are singletons. Time point denoted: week 11, during vaccination. All doses held 300 ug of mutant IDH1 20-mer peptide, with topical imiquimod. The V segment lost 5 bases and the J segment 1 base; nucleotides outside the gene matches: 8. Germline CDR1 reads SGHTA; CDR2 reads FQGTGA. CDR3 length equals 16 residues. The sequence was obtained from a man aged 45-65 years with glioma. V usage is TRBV7-3 and J usage is TRBJ2-1, with 7 bases matching TRBD2. Sequencing used PBMCs, obtained from a glioma patient whose treatment included an IDH1 peptide vaccine. The CDR3 region has the DNA TGTGCCAGCAGCCCCCAGGGCGGGAGATCCTACAATGAGCAGTTCTTC. It encodes CASSPQGGRSYNEQFF.